This T cell receptor beta chain was sequenced during a study of regulatory T cells in long-lasting Graves disease. The authors built TCR beta libraries using iRepertoire HTBI primers and Arm-PCR of CDR3 regions. TCRdb analysed the multiplex PCR reads with MiXCR anew, one entry per CDR3 protein. Among around 480,000 distinct CDR3 sequences listed, 15% to 20% were seen once. This CDR3 comprises 17 residues. V was clipped by 3 bases and J by 7 bases, with 22 bases between them. Germline loops: CDR1 MGHRA, CDR2 YSYEKL. This clonotype was seen more than once but under ten times. Time point noted: newly diagnosed GD, antithyroid drugs for less than 3 months. The TCR library used RNA extracted from PBMCs. Separately, the same data were catalogued under a study of T cells in Graves' hyperthyroidism and ophthalmopathy.

Sequences were derived from peripheral blood mononuclear cells (PBMCs), sampled at new diagnosis, from a patient treated with antithyroid drugs. The genes are TRBV4-1 and TRBJ1-5; D is possibly TRBD1 (6 bases). The clonotype comes from a woman aged 35-65 years with Graves disease. This chain's CDR3 is CASSQHPGTKGTQPQHF. Here the CDR3 DNA reads TGCGCCAGCAGCCAGCACCCAGGGACAAAAGGCACCCAGCCCCAGCATTTT.